Sequencing of this TCR beta chain was carried out in a study of cytomegalovirus exposure and HLA in healthy donors. The PCR employed 60 Vbeta primers together with 13 Jbeta primers. Repertoires were generated with immunoSEQ multiplex PCR, while TCRdb's copy carries only in-frame clones and drops some. The sample has some 220,000 clones; 78% are singletons. V shed 7 bases and J shed 2 bases, with 9 bases lying between them. There are 11 residues in the CDR3. Germline CDR1 reads DFQATT; CDR2 reads SNEGSKA (reference sequence). Points from the study as a whole: Highest at DRB1 and lowest at HLA-C, TCR association rates differed among HLA loci in a later analysis.

As for this clone: Its antigen is unidentified.

The source material was PBMCs. The rearrangement uses TRBV20-1 and TRBJ2-7, with D possibly being TRBD1 (5 bases). The sequence came from a boy aged 5-17 years in good health and CMV-seronegative. The CDR3 nucleotides are TGCAGTGGGCAGGGCACCTACGAGCAGTACTTC. Translating gives CSGQGTYEQYF.